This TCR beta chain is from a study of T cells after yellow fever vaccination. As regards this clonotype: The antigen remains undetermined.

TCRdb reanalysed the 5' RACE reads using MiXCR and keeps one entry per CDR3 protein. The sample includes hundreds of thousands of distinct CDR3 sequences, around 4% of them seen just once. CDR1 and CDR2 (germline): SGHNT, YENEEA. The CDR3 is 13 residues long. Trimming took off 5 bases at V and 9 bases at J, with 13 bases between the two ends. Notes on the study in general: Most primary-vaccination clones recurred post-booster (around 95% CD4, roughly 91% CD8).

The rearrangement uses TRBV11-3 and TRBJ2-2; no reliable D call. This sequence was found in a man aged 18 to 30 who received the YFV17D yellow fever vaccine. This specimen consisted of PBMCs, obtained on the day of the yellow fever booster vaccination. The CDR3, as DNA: TGTGCCAGCAGCCCCTCCCCGGGTAGGGAGCTGTTTTTT. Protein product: CASSPSPGRELFF.